The present entry profiles one TCR beta chain with its context. The antigen is undetermined. One end of the junction is discordant with germline, which a read error may explain. The germline CDR1 and CDR2 sequences are SSHAT and FNYEAQ (reference sequence). CDR3 length: 15 amino acids. Using immunoSEQ multiplex PCR, the repertoire was profiled, and TCRdb retains in-frame clones only, with some absent. This sample yields approximately 130,000 clones, of which 86% are seen a single time; 3% belongs to the top ten. These data belong to a study of T cell responses to AZD1222 COVID-19 vaccine. Findings of the study overall: Only five to seven AZD1222 recipients were seropositive at baseline. All repertoire sampling was performed exclusively after the peak T cell response. Clonal diversity was possibly underestimated; the donors were predominantly white British and more often female. Dominant at 160-218 and 743-854, vaccine-associated CD4 TCRs also spanned spike.

Source: peripheral blood, taken 28 days after the second AZD1222 dose. The receptor was isolated from an adult who received the AZD1222 COVID-19 vaccine. This chain links TRBV7-7 with TRBJ2-3, with 10 bases fitting TRBD1. The CDR3 region has the DNA TGTGCTAGCAGCTTAGGGACAGGGGTCACAGATACGCAGTATTTT. Encoded protein: CASSLGTGVTDTQYF.